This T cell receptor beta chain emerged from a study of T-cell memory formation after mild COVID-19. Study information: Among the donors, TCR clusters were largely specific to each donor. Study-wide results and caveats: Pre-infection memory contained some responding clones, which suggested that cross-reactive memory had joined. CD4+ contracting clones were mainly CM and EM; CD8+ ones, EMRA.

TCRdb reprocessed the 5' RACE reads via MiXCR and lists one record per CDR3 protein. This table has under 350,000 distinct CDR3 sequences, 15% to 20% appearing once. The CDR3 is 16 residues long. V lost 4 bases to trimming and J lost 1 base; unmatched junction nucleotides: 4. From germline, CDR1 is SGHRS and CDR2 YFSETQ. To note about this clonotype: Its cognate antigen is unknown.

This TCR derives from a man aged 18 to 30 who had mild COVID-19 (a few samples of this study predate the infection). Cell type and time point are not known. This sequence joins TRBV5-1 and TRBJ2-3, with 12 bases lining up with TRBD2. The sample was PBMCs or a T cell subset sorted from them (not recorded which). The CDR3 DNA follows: TGCGCCAGCAGCCCTAGCGGGGGGGCCGGCACAGATACGCAGTATTTT. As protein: CASSPSGGAGTDTQYF.